This TCR beta chain was observed in a study of T cell responses to AZD1222 COVID-19 vaccine. Study results and limitations: Reports indicate that nearly half of spike-specific TCRs are directed at unmutated variant regions. Mostly white British, mostly female donors; authors suggested clonal diversity may be underestimated.

Trimming removed 5 bases from V and 4 bases from J, with 12 bases in between. The CDR3 has 13 residues. Germline-derived CDR1 and CDR2 are LGHDT and YNNKEL (reference sequence). The assay was immunoSEQ multiplex PCR, and TCRdb's table has in-frame clones only and misses some. The table has over 85,000 clones, around 92% seen once. About this clone: Antigen: not known.

The sequence derives from an adult in good health. Here the sequenced sample was peripheral blood, taken on day 0 of AZD1222 vaccination. The rearrangement links TRBV3-1 (or the pseudogene TRBV3-2) to TRBJ2-7; TRBD1 might be the D (6 bases). The CDR3 loop reads CASSAGTPYEQYF. CDR3 sequence (DNA): TGTGCCAGCAGCGCCGGGACACCTTACGAGCAGTACTTC.